This passage covers 11 T cell receptor beta chains from one sample sequenced in a study of blood T cell repertoires in COVID-19. Assay used: immunoSEQ multiplex PCR; TCRdb lists only in-frame clones, some missing. The sample gives a few hundred thousand clones, 86% of which show up once; approximately 4% is in the top ten. Material for sequencing was peripheral blood. Receptor source: a man younger than 35 with active or convalescent COVID-19.

The CDR3 region is CASSPSGGAGDTQYF. As DNA, the CDR3 is TGTGCCAGCAGCCCCAGCGGGGGGGCGGGAGATACGCAGTATTTT. The chain is built from TRBV9 and TRBJ2-3; 10 bases map to TRBD2. Germline V CDR1 and CDR2: SGDLS, YYNGEE. The CDR3 spans 15 residues. The ends lost 4 bases at V and 5 bases at J; junction bases unmatched: 7. Based on the CDR3 plus reference TRBV9 and TRBJ2-3, the full variable domain is DSGVTQTPKHLITATGQRVTLRCSPRSGDLSVYWYQQSLDQGLQFLIQYYNGEERAKGNILERFSAQQFPDLHSELNLSSLELGDSALYFCASSPSGGAGDTQYFGPGTRLTVL.

The V call is TRBV19, the J call TRBJ1-2; D gene ambiguous. CDR1 LNHDA and CDR2 SQIVND come from the germline V gene (reference sequence). The CDR3 consists of 13 residues. V shed 0 bases and J shed 5 bases, with 7 bases lying between them. CDR3 coding DNA: TGTGCCAGTAGTATAGATACAGATTATGGCTACACCTTC. It translates to CASSIDTDYGYTF.

V gene TRBV19 combines with J gene TRBJ1-6; D is unresolved. Per the germline V gene, CDR1 is LNHDA and CDR2 is SQIVND (reference sequence). V was clipped by 3 bases and J by 6 bases, with 6 bases between them. The CDR3 contains 13 residues. The CDR3 nucleotides are TGTGCCAGTAGTATGACTATTAATTCACCCCTCCACTTT. Protein sequence: CASSMTINSPLHF. Drawing the rest from reference TRBV19 and TRBJ1-6, the complete variable domain is DGGITQSPKYLFRKEGQNVTLSCEQNLNHDAMYWYRQDPGQGLRLIYYSQIVNDFQKGDIAEGYSVSREKKESFPLTVTSAQKNPTAFYLCASSMTINSPLHFGNGTRLTVT.

This clone was seen more than once but under ten times. The chain recombines TRBV4-1 with TRBJ1-4; TRBD1 agrees at 7 bases. CDR1 MGHRA and CDR2 YSYEKL come from the germline V gene. After removal of 5 bases from V and 4 bases from J, the junction contained 7 bases not matched to a gene. CDR3 length: 15 amino acids. This CDR3 is CASSEARQGNEKLFF. The CDR3 bases are TGCGCCAGCAGCGAAGCACGACAGGGTAATGAAAAACTGTTTTTT.

J is TRBJ1-4 and V is TRBV3-1 (or the pseudogene TRBV3-2); D might be TRBD1 (5 bases). Per germline, CDR1 LGHDT and CDR2 YNNKEL (reference sequence). The CDR3 consists of 17 residues. With 3 bases removed from V and 8 bases from J, the gap between germline ends came to 22 bases. This CDR3 is CASSQIGGKGSGEKLFF. The DNA of the CDR3 is TGTGCCAGCAGCCAGATCGGGGGGAAGGGGTCAGGAGAAAAACTGTTTTTT.

This chain connects TRBV5-1 to TRBJ2-7; D perhaps matches TRBD1 (6 bases). With 0 bases removed from V and 5 bases from J, the gap between germline ends came to 24 bases. CDR3 length: 18 amino acids. The germline V gene has CDR1 SGHRS and CDR2 YFSETQ. For the CDR3, the DNA is TGCGCCAGCAGCTTGGCCTCGGCGGCCTCCACAGGGAACCACGAGCAGTACTTC. Its translation: CASSLASAASTGNHEQYF.

The J gene is TRBJ1-3, the V gene TRBV9; 9 nucleotides agree with TRBD1. V lost 3 bases, J lost 3 bases, and 10 bases stayed unmatched. CDR3 size: 17 residues. From germline, CDR1 is SGDLS and CDR2 YYNGEE. DNA for the CDR3: TGTGCCAGCAGCGGCGGGACAGGGACCTTCGATGGAAACACCATATATTTT. Amino acids: CASSGGTGTFDGNTIYF.

The chain uses TRBV4-2 and TRBJ1-1, with D tentatively TRBD1 (6 bases). This CDR3 is 16 amino acids long. V lost 3 bases and J lost 1, with 15 bases in between. Germline CDR1 is LGHNA and CDR2 is YNFKEQ. CDR3 sequence: CASSQGGRAENTEAFF. The CDR3 region has the DNA TGTGCCAGCAGCCAGGGGGGGCGGGCAGAGAACACTGAAGCTTTCTTT.

This clone was detected only once. The chain links TRBV7-2 to TRBJ1-2, with 9 bases matching TRBD1. V lost 1 base and J lost 6; bases outside the gene matches: 0. The length of the CDR3 is 13 residues. CDR1 SGHTA and CDR2 FQGNSA come from the germline V gene. The CDR3 DNA sequence: TGTGCCAGCAGCTTAGACAGGGGGCATGGCTACACCTTC. Protein: CASSLDRGHGYTF.

The J gene is TRBJ2-7, the V gene TRBV6-6; TRBD2 agrees at 7 bases. The CDR3 runs to 13 residues. Germline V lookup: CDR1 MNHNY, CDR2 SVGAGI (reference sequence). V was pared by 2 bases and J by 2 bases, with 0 bases of the junction left unmatched. CDR3 loop: CASSYRGAYEQYF. The CDR3 bases are TGTGCCAGCAGTTACCGGGGGGCCTACGAGCAGTACTTC.

The chain links TRBV30 to TRBJ1-2, with TRBD1 matching 7 bases. Germline loops: CDR1 GTSNPN, CDR2 SVGIG (reference sequence). The trim removed 3 bases at V and 5 bases at J, leaving 18 bases unmatched. The CDR3 is 17 amino acids. CDR3 residues: CAWSPGGLGRRSYGYTF. Here the CDR3 DNA reads TGTGCCTGGAGCCCAGGGGGGTTGGGACGGAGATCTTATGGCTACACCTTC.